The 15 T cell receptor beta chains in this list originate from one sample, sequenced in a study of shared clonotypes between healthy human individuals. Repertoires were generated with immunoSEQ multiplex PCR, while TCRdb's copy carries only in-frame clones and drops some. The table lists roughly 1,000,000 clones, roughly 74% of them singletons. Sequenced material: memory CD4+ T cells from PBMCs. Subset indicated: CD45RA-negative fraction. The receptors derive from a man younger than 30 in good health. Some clones in this sample may be carry-over from other donors' samples.

Concerning this clone: Other DNA sequences in this specimen translate into the identical CDR3. The chain joins TRBV28 to TRBJ2-1; a possible D gene is TRBD2 (6 bases). The V gene's germline CDR1 is MDHEN and CDR2 SYDVKM. The CDR3 is 15 amino acids. Trimming took 2 bases from V and 0 from J, leaving 8 bases between them. The CDR3 coding sequence is TGTGCCAGCAGTTTAGGCGGGAACTCCTACAATGAGCAGTTCTTC. This encodes CASSLGGNSYNEQFF.

The rearrangement joins TRBV27 to TRBJ2-7, with TRBD2 matching over 13 bases. The germline V gene encodes CDR1 MNHEY and CDR2 SMNVEV (reference sequence). Unmatched junction bases numbered 15, after V lost 1 base and J lost 6 bases. The CDR3 extends over 19 amino acids. The CDR3 here is CASSLFAKLPRTSGSEQYF. CDR3 sequence (DNA): TGTGCCAGCAGTTTATTCGCTAAACTACCCAGGACTAGCGGGAGCGAGCAGTACTTC.

V usage is TRBV16 and J usage is TRBJ2-2; D gene uncertain. Deletions cut 5 bases from V and 3 bases from J, with 7 bases between. This CDR3 region has 13 residues. Germline V gene data show CDR1 as KGHSY and CDR2 as FQNENV. CDR3 sequence reads: CASSNFHTGELFF. The CDR3 DNA is TGTGCCAGCAGCAATTTTCACACCGGGGAGCTGTTTTTT.

The chain couples TRBV28 to TRBJ1-2; 9 nucleotides align to TRBD1. V trimming: 1 base; J trimming: 4 bases; junction bases outside the gene matches: 1. Germline CDR1 is MDHEN and CDR2 is SYDVKM. The CDR3 is 14 amino acids. The CDR3 is CASSLSTGGYGYTF. DNA of the CDR3: TGTGCCAGCAGTTTATCGACAGGGGGCTATGGCTACACCTTC.

This rearrangement joins TRBV30 to TRBJ1-2; TRBD1 might be the D (5 bases). Per the germline V gene, CDR1 is GTSNPN and CDR2 is SVGIG (reference sequence). This CDR3 has 16 residues. Between the trimmed V and J ends, which lost 2 bases and 0 bases, there was a span of 16 bases. In DNA form, the CDR3 reads TGTGCCTGGAGTTGGGCAGGCGGGGGGACTAACTATGGCTACACCTTC. Its translation: CAWSWAGGGTNYGYTF.

Here the CDR3 reads CASSLGKGQNYGYTF. CDR3 DNA: TGTGCCAGCAGCTTAGGAAAGGGACAGAACTATGGCTACACCTTC. The rearrangement joins TRBV7-2 to TRBJ1-2; 7 nucleotides line up with TRBD1. The CDR3 has 15 amino acids. V was clipped by 1 base and J by 2 bases; unmatched bases: 4. Germline CDR1 reads SGHTA; CDR2 reads FQGNSA.

V is TRBV29-1 and J is TRBJ1-2, with 7 bases identical to TRBD1. V was clipped by 6 bases and J by 1 base; unmatched bases: 5. Germline CDR1 reads SQVTM; CDR2 reads ANQGSEA. The CDR3 is 13 amino acids. This CDR3 is CSVRGDLNYGYTF. The CDR3 bases are TGCAGCGTCAGGGGGGATCTTAACTATGGCTACACCTTC. The complete variable domain, with remaining parts taken from reference TRBV29-1 and TRBJ1-2, reads SAVISQKPSRDICQRGTSLTIQCQVDSQVTMMFWYRQQPGQSLTLIATANQGSEATYESGFVIDKFPISRPNLTFSTLTVSNMSPEDSSIYLCSVRGDLNYGYTFGSGTRLTVV.

V and J are TRBV7-9 and TRBJ2-7; D unclear. V dropped 5 bases and J dropped 6 bases, with 17 bases sitting between them. Germline CDR1 reads SEHNR; CDR2 reads FQNEAQ (reference sequence). CDR3 length: 14 amino acids. CDR3 protein: CASSVSPVALEQYF. Here the CDR3 DNA reads TGTGCCAGCAGCGTATCCCCCGTGGCGCTCGAGCAGTACTTC. The whole variable domain, filled in from reference TRBV7-9 and TRBJ2-7, reads DTGVSQNPRHKITKRGQNVTFRCDPISEHNRLYWYRQTLGQGPEFLTYFQNEAQLEKSRLLSDRFSAERPKGSFSTLEIQRTEQGDSAMYLCASSVSPVALEQYFGPGTRLTVT.

V and J are TRBV5-5 and TRBJ2-3; the D gene is possibly TRBD2 (6 bases). V was clipped by 0 bases and J by 5 bases, with 10 bases between them. CDR1 and CDR2 from the germline V gene are SGHKS and YYEKEE (reference sequence). The CDR3 has 14 amino acids. The CDR3 DNA reads TGTGCCAGCAGCTTGGCTTTAGCGGAAGATACGCAGTATTTT. This gives the protein CASSLALAEDTQYF.

The chain joins TRBV9 to TRBJ2-3; 12 bases are shared with TRBD2. CDR3 length equals 15 residues. The germline CDR1 and CDR2 sequences are SGDLS and YYNGEE. The J segment lost 6 bases and the V segment lost 10 bases, leaving 12 bases of the junction unmatched. The CDR3 bases are TGTGCCGGCGCGCCCCTAGCGGGAGGGGCTGATACGCAGTATTTT. This encodes CAGAPLAGGADTQYF.

This clone was found many times. This chain joins TRBV4-1 and TRBJ1-3; the D gene is possibly TRBD1 (5 bases). Germline V gene sequence: CDR1 MGHRA, CDR2 YSYEKL. This CDR3 has 12 residues. Trimming stripped 6 bases from V and 2 bases from J, with 5 bases between. The CDR3 spells CASRGPGNTIYF. The CDR3 nucleotides read TGCGCCAGCAGGGGACCTGGAAACACCATATATTTT.

The chain has TRBV5-4 and TRBJ2-2, with D hard to call. The germline CDR1 and CDR2 sequences are SGHNT and YYREEE (reference sequence). The V gene lost 5 bases and the J gene lost 3 bases, with 8 bases spanning the gap. The CDR3 loop spans 13 amino acids. The CDR3 spells CASSSWDTGELFF. The CDR3 nucleotides are TGTGCCAGCAGTTCCTGGGACACCGGGGAGCTGTTTTTT.

The gene calls are TRBV6-5 and TRBJ1-4, with a possible D match to TRBD1 (5 bases). V was cut by 7 bases and J by 4 bases, with 16 bases left in between. The CDR3 sequence is 15 residues long. Germline assignment: CDR1 MNHEY and CDR2 SVGAGI. The CDR3 DNA reads as TGTGCCAGCACCCGGGCTGGAAGGGGTAATGAAAAACTGTTTTTT. Its translation: CASTRAGRGNEKLFF.

The genes are TRBV19 and TRBJ1-3; 7 nucleotides agree with TRBD1. Unmatched junction bases numbered 8, after V lost 7 bases and J lost 2 bases. The CDR3 is 15 residues long. Germline assignment: CDR1 LNHDA and CDR2 SQIVND (reference sequence). CDR3 sequence: CASKDRVGAGNTIYF. CDR3 coding DNA: TGTGCCAGTAAAGACAGGGTCGGAGCTGGAAACACCATATATTTT.

About this clone: Other DNA sequences in this sample translate to the same CDR3. The rearrangement joins TRBV9 to TRBJ2-3; 9 bases line up with TRBD2. CDR3 size: 15 residues. Germline values: CDR1 SGDLS, CDR2 YYNGEE. V lost 3 bases, J lost 1 base, and 3 bases stayed unmatched. Here the CDR3 DNA reads TGTGCCAGCAGCGAGACTAGCGGACGCACAGATACGCAGTATTTT. Its protein product is CASSETSGRTDTQYF.